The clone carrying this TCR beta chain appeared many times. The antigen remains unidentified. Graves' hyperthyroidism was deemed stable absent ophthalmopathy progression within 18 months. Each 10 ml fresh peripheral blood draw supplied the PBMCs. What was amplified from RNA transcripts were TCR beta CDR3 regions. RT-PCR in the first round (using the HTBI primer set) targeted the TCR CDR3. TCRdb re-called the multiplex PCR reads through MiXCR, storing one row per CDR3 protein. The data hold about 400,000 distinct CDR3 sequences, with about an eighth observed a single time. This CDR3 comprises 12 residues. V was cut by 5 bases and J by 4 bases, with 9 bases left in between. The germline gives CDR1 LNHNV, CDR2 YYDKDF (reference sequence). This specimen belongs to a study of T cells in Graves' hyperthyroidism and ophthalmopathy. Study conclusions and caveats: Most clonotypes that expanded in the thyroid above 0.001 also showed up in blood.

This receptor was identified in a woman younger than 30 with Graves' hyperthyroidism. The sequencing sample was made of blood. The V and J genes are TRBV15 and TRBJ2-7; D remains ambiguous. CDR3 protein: CATSLHHYEQYF. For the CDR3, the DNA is TGTGCCACCAGCCTACATCATTACGAGCAGTACTTC. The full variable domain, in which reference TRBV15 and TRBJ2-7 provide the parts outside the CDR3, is DAMVIQNPRYQVTQFGKPVTLSCSQTLNHNVMYWYQQKSSQAPKLLFHYYDKDFNNEADTPDNFQSRRPNTSFCFLDIRSPGLGDTAMYLCATSLHHYEQYFGPGTRLTVT.